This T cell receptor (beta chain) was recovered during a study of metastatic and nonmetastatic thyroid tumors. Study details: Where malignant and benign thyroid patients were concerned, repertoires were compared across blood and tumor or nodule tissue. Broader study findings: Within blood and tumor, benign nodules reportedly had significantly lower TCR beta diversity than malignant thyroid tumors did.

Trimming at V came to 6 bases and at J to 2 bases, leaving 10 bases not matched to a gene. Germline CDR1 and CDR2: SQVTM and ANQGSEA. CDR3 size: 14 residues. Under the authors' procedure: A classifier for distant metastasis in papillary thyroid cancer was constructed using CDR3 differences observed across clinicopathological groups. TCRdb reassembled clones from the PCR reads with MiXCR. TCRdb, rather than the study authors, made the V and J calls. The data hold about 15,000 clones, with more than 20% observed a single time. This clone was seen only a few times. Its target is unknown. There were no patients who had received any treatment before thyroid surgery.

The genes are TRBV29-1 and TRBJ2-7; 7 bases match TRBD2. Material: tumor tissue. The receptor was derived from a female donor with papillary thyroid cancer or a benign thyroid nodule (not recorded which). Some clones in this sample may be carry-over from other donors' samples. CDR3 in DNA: TGCAGCGTGAGGGGAGGGACTACCACCTACGAGCAGTACTTC. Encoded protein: CSVRGGTTTYEQYF.